The clone carrying this T cell receptor (beta chain) occurred a few times. The antigen is undetermined. Between the trimmed V and J ends, which lost 2 bases and 5 bases, there was a span of 6 bases. The length of the CDR3 is 13 residues. Germline CDR1 is SEHNR and CDR2 is FQNEAQ (reference sequence). Time point in this sample: patch test 1, 2 weeks after DPC sensitization. The treatment was: therapeutic diphenylcyclopropenone sensitization with weekly scalp DPC. Before extraction, the whole blood was not fractionated, and total RNA was taken from it. Library preparation tagged each individual cDNA molecule with a unique molecular identifier. A single record per CDR3 protein comes from TCRdb applying MiXCR to the RACE reads. The sample lists fewer than 45,000 distinct CDR3 sequences, under 5% occurring once. The data derive from a study of human T cells and chemical hapten exposure. Study as a whole: Alopecia areata, totalis or universalis was found in mostly female patients. Findings and caveats of the study: Expanded TCRs showed more large CDR3 clusters than pre-sensitization or healthy control sets.

Sequenced material: whole blood, taken in connection with sensitization to the hapten diphenylcyclopropenone (DPC). V gene TRBV7-9 combines with J gene TRBJ2-2; maybe TRBD2 (5 bases). This receptor was obtained from a middle-aged man with alopecia areata. Some clones in this sample may be carry-over from other donors' samples. The CDR3 sequence is CASSLTGTGELFF. Written as DNA, the CDR3 is TGTGCCAGCAGCTTAACGGGGACCGGGGAGCTGTTTTTT.